The T cell receptor beta chain under discussion was sequenced for a study of CD4+ T cells in melanoma (dated by TCRdb to between 2021 and 2024). In terms of the full investigation: The study investigated neoantigen-specific CD4+ T cells in human melanoma. What the study reported, not specific to this receptor: The report described a correlation between neoantigen-specific CD4+ T cells and the function of CD8+ T cells, macrophages and B cells. Neoantigen-specific CD4+ T cells in melanoma were reported to show diverse differentiation states.

A distance of 8 bases separates the germline ends of V and J, which lose 4 bases and 7 bases respectively. For CDR1 and CDR2, the germline V gene lists SGHTA and FQGNSA. Including cysteine and phenylalanine, the CDR3 has 13 amino acids. Only CDR3 DNA remains: 39 bases, in frame from the first base. To note about this clone: Its binding antigen is unknown. The sample holds no much larger clone one base away, and base qualities are not on file.

Patients with melanoma were used as donors. Libraries were prepared through the immunoSEQ multiplex PCR assay. TCRdb took over this immuneACCESS table, retaining in-frame rearrangements with V and J assigned. Such tables are incomplete; in checked studies, under half of the missing clones stem from an unresolved V gene, and the remainder is unexplained. The sample table holds about 140,000 clones, of which about 90% were seen once. The top ten constitute roughly 1.4% of the sample. The V and J segments used are TRBV7-2 and TRBJ1-6; TRBD1 is a weak D gene call, 5 bases matching. The receptor was derived from a human donor with melanoma. This receptor has the CDR3 CASSWDHNSPLHF. The sequenced DNA: TGTGCCAGCAGCTGGGACCACAATTCACCCCTCCACTTT. Joined to the reference TRBV7-2 and TRBJ1-6 proteins, this CDR3 gives the full variable domain: GAGVSQSPSNKVTEKGKDVELRCDPISGHTALYWYRQSLGQGLEFLIYFQGNSAPDKSGLPSDRFSAERTGGSVSTLTIQRTQQEDSAVYLCASSWDHNSPLHFGNGTRLTVT.